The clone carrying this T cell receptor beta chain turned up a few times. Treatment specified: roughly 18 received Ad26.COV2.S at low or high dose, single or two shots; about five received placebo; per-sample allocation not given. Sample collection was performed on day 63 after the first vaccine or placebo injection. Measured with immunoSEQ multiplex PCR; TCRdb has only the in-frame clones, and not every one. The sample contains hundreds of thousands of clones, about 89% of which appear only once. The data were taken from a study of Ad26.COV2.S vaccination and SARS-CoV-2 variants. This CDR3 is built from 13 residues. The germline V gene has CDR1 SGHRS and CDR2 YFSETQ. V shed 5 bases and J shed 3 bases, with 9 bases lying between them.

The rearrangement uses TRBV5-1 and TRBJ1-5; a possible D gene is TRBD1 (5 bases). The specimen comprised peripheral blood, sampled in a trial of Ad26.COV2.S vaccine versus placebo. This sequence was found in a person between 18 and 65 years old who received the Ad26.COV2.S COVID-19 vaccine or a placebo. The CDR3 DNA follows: TGCGCCAGCAGTAGAGGGGACAATCAGCCCCAGCATTTT. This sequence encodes CASSRGDNQPQHF.